This TCR beta chain was sequenced during a study of Ad26.COV2.S vaccination and SARS-CoV-2 variants. As to treatment: around 19 received Ad26.COV2.S at low or high dose, single or two shots; about 5 received placebo; per-sample allocation not given. Sampling took place 63 days after the first vaccine or placebo injection. The protocol was immunoSEQ multiplex PCR, while the TCRdb copy is restricted to in-frame clones and leaves out a portion. The top ten hold about 3.5% of the sample, which has a few hundred thousand clones, over 75% seen once. As concerns this clone: Its antigen is currently unknown.

Findings of the study overall: The TCR breadth and depth analyses may have understated or missed part of the total T cell responses.

This sequence originates from a person aged 18-65 years who received the Ad26.COV2.S COVID-19 vaccine or a placebo. This sample comprised peripheral blood, obtained in a trial of Ad26.COV2.S vaccine versus placebo.

The DNA of the CDR3 is TGTGCCAGCAGCTTAGCTTTAGTAGGGTCGGGCGAAAAACTGTTTTTT. This translates into CASSLALVGSGEKLFF. The rearrangement uses TRBV7-6 and TRBJ1-4; D is ambiguous. Germline V gene lookup returns CDR1 SGHVS and CDR2 FNYEAQ. CDR3 length equals 16 residues. V was shortened by 0 bases and J by 8 bases, with 16 bases between the two germline ends.